This TCR beta chain was documented in a study of T cell changes during pregnancy in multiple sclerosis. The germline V gene has CDR1 MDHEN and CDR2 SYDVKM. The germline V and J ends were trimmed by 9 bases and 0 bases, with 11 bases remaining between them. The CDR3 length is 13 residues. Repertoires were generated with immunoSEQ multiplex PCR, while TCRdb's copy carries only in-frame clones and drops some. The sample carries roughly 57,000 clones, roughly 94% recorded once. V usage is TRBV28 and J usage is TRBJ1-2, with D tentatively TRBD1 (6 bases). This TCR was sampled from a female donor with multiple sclerosis, enrolled in a pregnancy study. Here the sequenced sample was CD8+ T cells from peripheral blood mononuclear cells, taken after pregnancy. The CDR3 spells CASTGMTNYGYTF. The CDR3 coding sequence is TGTGCCAGTACAGGGATGACTAACTATGGCTACACCTTC.